This TCR beta chain derives from a study of blood T cell repertoires in COVID-19. About the study: PBMCs, B-cell-depleted T cells, or T cells provided the cDNA or gDNA that made up the material.

Produced via immunoSEQ multiplex PCR; TCRdb's table is partial and in-frame only. The table has approximately 120,000 clones, about nine tenths seen once. V was pared by 2 bases and J by 4 bases, with 3 bases between. CDR1 is LGHDT and CDR2 is YNNKEL in the germline V gene (reference sequence). The CDR3 totals 11 residues. The clonotype was recovered from a human donor in a cohort sampled during active COVID-19. The rearrangement joins TRBV3-1 (or the pseudogene TRBV3-2) to TRBJ2-7; D not resolved. Sequencing was performed on peripheral blood. CDR3 coding DNA: TGTGCCAGCAGCCAACTATACGAGCAGTACTTC. This sequence encodes CASSQLYEQYF.